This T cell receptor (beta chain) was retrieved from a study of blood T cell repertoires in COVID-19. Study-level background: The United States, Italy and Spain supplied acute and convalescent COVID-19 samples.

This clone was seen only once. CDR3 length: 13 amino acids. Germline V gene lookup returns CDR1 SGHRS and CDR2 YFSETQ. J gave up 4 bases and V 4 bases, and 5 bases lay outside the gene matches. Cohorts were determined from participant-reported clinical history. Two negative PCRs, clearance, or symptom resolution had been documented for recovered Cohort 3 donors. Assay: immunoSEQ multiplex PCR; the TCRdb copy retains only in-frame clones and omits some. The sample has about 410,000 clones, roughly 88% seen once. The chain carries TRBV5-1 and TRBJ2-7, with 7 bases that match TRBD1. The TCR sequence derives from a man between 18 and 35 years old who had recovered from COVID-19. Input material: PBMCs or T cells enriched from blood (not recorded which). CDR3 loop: CASSPRGQYEQYF. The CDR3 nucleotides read TGCGCCAGCAGCCCTAGGGGGCAATACGAGCAGTACTTC.